The source of this TCR beta chain is a study of PD-1 blockade in mismatch repair-deficient tumors (TCRdb year 2017). The study in broad terms: Between late 2013 and September 2016, the trial enrolled approximately 87 consecutive patients with eleven to twelve types of mismatch repair-deficient cancer, all of whom had received prior treatment and were progressing. Tumor-associated T cell clones in the peripheral blood of patients responding to PD-1 blockade were tracked using deep sequencing of TCR CDR3 regions.

Unmatched junction bases come to 6, with V trimmed by 8 bases and J by 4 bases. The germline V gene encodes CDR1 LNHDA and CDR2 SQIVND (reference sequence). The CDR3 starts with the cysteine, ends with the phenylalanine, and has 14 residues. The entry retains the CDR3 DNA only, 42 bases that are in frame from base 1. For every enrolled patient, mismatch repair deficiency was confirmed by either polymerase chain reaction or immunohistochemistry. TCR sequencing was carried out for three patients who responded to pembrolizumab therapy. In the phase II trial, pembrolizumab PD-1 blockade was tested prospectively in advanced mismatch repair-deficient cancers, no matter which tissue of origin the cancers came from. Peripheral blood T cell samples were gathered serially, both before PD-1 blockade started and at multiple time points afterward. Blood sampling times were reported as weeks after the first pembrolizumab dose.

As regards this clone: It lacks a known antigen. Base quality data are lacking; no much larger clone is found one base away.

The research as a whole found: Clones residing in the tumor, which were often undetectable in blood before treatment, expanded quickly after pembrolizumab and then contracted, generally before radiologic responses.

Library method: the immunoSEQ multiplex PCR assay. Here the immuneACCESS table is served through TCRdb, limited to in-frame sequences with V and J called. Missing clones are a known gap in these copies; in checked studies unresolved V genes cover under half, and the rest lacks a known reason. Present in this sample are about 130,000 clones, almost 90% of which were seen just once. The ten top clones hold approximately 10% of the sample. The source was peripheral blood, collected 72 weeks after starting pembrolizumab. The rearranged chain carries TRBV19 and TRBJ2-1; TRBD2 aligns with 9 central bases. The clonotype was recovered from an adult with mismatch repair-deficient cancer. The nucleotide sequence is given as TGTGCCAGTGCCCTTAGCGGGAGATACAATGAGCAGTTCTTC. This codes for CASALSGRYNEQFF.